In this sample, the clone carrying this T cell receptor (beta chain) turned up once. The antigen remains undetermined. The TCR beta cDNA libraries carried unique molecular identifiers. Each CDR3 protein is one row after TCRdb ran MiXCR on the PCR reads. The table has some 800,000 distinct CDR3 sequences, about 45% seen once. The CDR3 runs 15 residues. The ends lost 5 bases at V and 3 bases at J; junction bases unmatched: 5. In germline, CDR1 is DFQATT, CDR2 SNEGSKA (reference sequence). This sample was taken from a study of post-analysis software for immune sequencing data. Across the whole study: The patients showed relapsing-remitting, secondary progressive and progressive-relapsing multiple sclerosis courses.

Notes on the study in general: Compared with controls, patients had more of about 5 TRBV segments, including TRBV5-6, TRBV5-1 and TRBV20-1. Clustering by F measure revealed strong co-clustering among samples prepared together in one batch.

The specimen was blood. This TCR derives from a girl between 10 and 17 years old with multiple sclerosis. V and J are TRBV20-1 and TRBJ2-1; 12 bases match TRBD2. This CDR3 is CSALTSGSFYNEQFF. The CDR3 nucleotides are TGCAGTGCTTTGACTAGCGGGAGTTTCTACAATGAGCAGTTCTTC.